This TCR beta chain was sequenced during a study of blood T cell repertoires in COVID-19. Across the study: The origin of the acute and convalescent COVID-19 samples was the United States, Italy and Spain. PBMCs, B-cell-depleted T cells, or T cells provided the cDNA or gDNA that made up the material.

Original methodology: Scientists estimated how many nucleated cells there were by amplifying reference gene primers. Clones were sequenced by immunoSEQ multiplex PCR, and TCRdb holds only the in-frame ones, with some missing. The DNA was the basis for D and trimming; V, J and clone size are from that table. The table includes tens of thousands of clones, 84% detected once. The sequence derives from a human donor in a cohort sampled during active COVID-19. The sample comprised peripheral blood.

In DNA form, the CDR3 reads TGCAGCGTTGCACACAGGACAGGGGGGAACACTGAAGCTTTCTTT. Protein: CSVAHRTGGNTEAFF. The gene calls are TRBV29-1 and TRBJ1-1, with TRBD1 matching 10 bases. The CDR3 totals 15 residues. The germline V gene encodes CDR1 SQVTM and CDR2 ANQGSEA. Unmatched junction bases numbered 6, after V lost 4 bases and J lost 1 base.